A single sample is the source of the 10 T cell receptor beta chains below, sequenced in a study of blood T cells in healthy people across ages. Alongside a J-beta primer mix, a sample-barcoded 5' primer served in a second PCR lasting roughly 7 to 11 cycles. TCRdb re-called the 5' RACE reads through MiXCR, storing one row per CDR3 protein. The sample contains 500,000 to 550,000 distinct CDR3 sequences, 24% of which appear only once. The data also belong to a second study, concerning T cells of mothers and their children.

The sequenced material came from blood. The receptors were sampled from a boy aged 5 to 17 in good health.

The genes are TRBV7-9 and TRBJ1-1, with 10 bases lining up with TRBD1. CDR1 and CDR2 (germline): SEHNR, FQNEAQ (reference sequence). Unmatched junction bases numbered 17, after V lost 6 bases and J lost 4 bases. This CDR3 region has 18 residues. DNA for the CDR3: TGTGCCAGCAGTTTTTACCGGGACAGGGGTAAATCGAGCACTGAAGCTTTCTTT. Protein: CASSFYRDRGKSSTEAFF.

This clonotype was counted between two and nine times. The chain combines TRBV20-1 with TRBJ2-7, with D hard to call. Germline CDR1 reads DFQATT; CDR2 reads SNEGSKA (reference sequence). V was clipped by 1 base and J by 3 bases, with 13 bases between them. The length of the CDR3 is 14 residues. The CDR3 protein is CSARVQSRFYEQYF. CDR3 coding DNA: TGCAGTGCTAGAGTGCAATCTCGCTTCTACGAGCAGTACTTC.

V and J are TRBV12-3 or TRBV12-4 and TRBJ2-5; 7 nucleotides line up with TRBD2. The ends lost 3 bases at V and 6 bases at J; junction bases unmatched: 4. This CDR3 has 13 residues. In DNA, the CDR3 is TGTGCCAGCAGTTTGGGAGGGGTCAAGACCCAGTACTTC. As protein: CASSLGGVKTQYF.

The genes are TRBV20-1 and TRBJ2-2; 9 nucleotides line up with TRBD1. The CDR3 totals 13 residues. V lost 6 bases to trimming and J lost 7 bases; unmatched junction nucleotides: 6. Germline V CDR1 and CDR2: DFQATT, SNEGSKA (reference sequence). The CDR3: CSADRGVFGELFF. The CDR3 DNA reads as TGCAGTGCGGACAGGGGAGTGTTCGGGGAGCTGTTTTTT.

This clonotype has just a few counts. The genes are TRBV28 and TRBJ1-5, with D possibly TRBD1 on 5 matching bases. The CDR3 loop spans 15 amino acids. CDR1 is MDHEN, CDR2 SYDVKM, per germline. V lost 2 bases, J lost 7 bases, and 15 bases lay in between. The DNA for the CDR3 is TGTGCCAGCAGTTTAAAGGGTCTCTGGGGGCAGCCCCAGCATTTT. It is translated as CASSLKGLWGQPQHF.

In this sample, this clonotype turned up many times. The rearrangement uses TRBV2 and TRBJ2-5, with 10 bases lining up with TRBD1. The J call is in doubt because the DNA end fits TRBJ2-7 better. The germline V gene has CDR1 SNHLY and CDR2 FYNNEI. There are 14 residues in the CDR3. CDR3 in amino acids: CASKRDRGSYEQYF. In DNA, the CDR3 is TGTGCCAGCAAGCGGGACAGGGGTTCCTACGAGCAGTACTTC.

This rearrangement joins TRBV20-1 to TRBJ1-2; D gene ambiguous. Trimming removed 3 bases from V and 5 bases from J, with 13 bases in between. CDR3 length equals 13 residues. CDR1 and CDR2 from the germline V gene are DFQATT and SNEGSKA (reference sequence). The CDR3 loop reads CSASEGSAYGYTF. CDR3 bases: TGCAGTGCTAGCGAAGGGTCAGCGTATGGCTACACCTTC.

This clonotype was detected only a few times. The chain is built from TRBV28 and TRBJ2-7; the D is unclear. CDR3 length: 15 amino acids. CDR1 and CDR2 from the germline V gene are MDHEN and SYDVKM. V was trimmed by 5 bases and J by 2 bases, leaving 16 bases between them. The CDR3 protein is CASSRPTRRPYEQYF. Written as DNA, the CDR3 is TGTGCCAGCAGTCGACCCACAAGGCGCCCCTACGAGCAGTACTTC.

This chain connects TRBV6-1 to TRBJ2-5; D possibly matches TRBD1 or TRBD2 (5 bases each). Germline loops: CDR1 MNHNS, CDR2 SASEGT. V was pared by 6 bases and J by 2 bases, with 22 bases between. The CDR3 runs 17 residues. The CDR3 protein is CASSNHRIGAKQETQYF. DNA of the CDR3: TGTGCCAGCAGCAACCATCGAATCGGGGCAAAGCAAGAGACCCAGTACTTC.

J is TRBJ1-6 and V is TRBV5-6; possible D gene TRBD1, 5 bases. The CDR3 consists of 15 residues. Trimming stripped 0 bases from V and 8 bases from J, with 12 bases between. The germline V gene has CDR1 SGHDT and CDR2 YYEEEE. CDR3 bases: TGTGCCAGCAGCTTGGATGGAGGGGACTATTCACCCCTCCACTTT. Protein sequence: CASSLDGGDYSPLHF.